The present entry profiles one TCR beta chain with its context. Its binding antigen is unknown. The input lacks base qualities; no much larger clone sits a single base away. Library creation used the immunoSEQ multiplex PCR assay. The clones in this table, taken by TCRdb from immuneACCESS, are in-frame only. Not every clone is retained; where verified, under half of the shortfall comes from an unresolved V gene, and the cause of the rest is unknown. The table for this sample lists 60,000 or so clones; around 90% of them were counted only once. The ten most abundant clones make up more than 2% of the sample. From its cysteine to its phenylalanine, the CDR3 spans 15 amino acids. Just the 45-base CDR3 DNA is kept, in frame starting at base 1. V is cut by 8 bases and J by 0 bases, and the space between the germline ends is 14 bases. CDR1 and CDR2 are drawn from the germline V gene: MNHNS, SASEGT. The data originate from a study of T cell changes during pregnancy in multiple sclerosis (dated by TCRdb to about 2019). Study-wide context: In women with multiple sclerosis, the researchers looked at how the T cell repertoire shifted as pregnancy progressed.

The TCR comes from a female donor in good health, enrolled as a control in a pregnancy study. The specimen was peripheral blood, collected in the second trimester of pregnancy. The chain uses TRBV6-1 and TRBJ1-5; perhaps TRBD1 is the D gene, with 5 bases matching. The encoded CDR3 is CASQTDQYSNQPQHF. The base sequence is TGTGCCAGCCAGACAGATCAATATAGCAATCAGCCCCAGCATTTT.